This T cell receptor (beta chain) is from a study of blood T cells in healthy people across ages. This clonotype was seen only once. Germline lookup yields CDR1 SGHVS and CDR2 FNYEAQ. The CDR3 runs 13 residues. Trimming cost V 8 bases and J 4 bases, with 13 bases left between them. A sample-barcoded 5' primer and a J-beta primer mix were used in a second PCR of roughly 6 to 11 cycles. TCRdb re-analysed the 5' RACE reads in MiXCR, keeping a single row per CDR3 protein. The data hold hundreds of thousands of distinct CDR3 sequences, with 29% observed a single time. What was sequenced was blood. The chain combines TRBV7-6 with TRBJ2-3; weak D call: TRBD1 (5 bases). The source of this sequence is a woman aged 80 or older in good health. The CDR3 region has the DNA TGTGCCAGCCCCAGGGCGAGTGCAGATACGCAGTATTTT. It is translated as CASPRASADTQYF.